This passage covers 14 T cell receptor beta chains from one sample sequenced in a study of graft-versus-host responses after intestinal transplantation. TCRdb's table, derived via immunoSEQ multiplex PCR, lists solely in-frame clones and lacks some. The table shows some 24,000 clones, with almost 40% occurring only once. The starting material was alloreactive CD4+ T cells from a mixed lymphocyte reaction culture, obtained before intestinal transplant. As for subset: CFSE-low proliferating T cells sorted from roughly six-day pre-transplant mixed lymphocyte reaction (GvH or HvG direction). All receptors derive from a human patient who received an intestinal transplant.

This clone has just a few counts. The CDR3 reads CASSPQGLLNTEAFF. CDR3 sequence (DNA): TGCGCCAGCAGCCCACAGGGGCTACTTAACACTGAAGCTTTCTTT. V gene TRBV5-1 combines with J gene TRBJ1-1; 7 bases fit TRBD1. Germline trimming cut 4 bases from V and 2 bases from J; bases unmatched to any gene: 8. The CDR3 has 15 residues. Germline-derived CDR1 and CDR2 are SGHRS and YFSETQ.

The chain employs TRBV2 and TRBJ2-7, with D possibly TRBD2 on 5 matching bases. Germline assignment: CDR1 SNHLY and CDR2 FYNNEI. The V gene lost 3 bases and the J gene lost 2 bases, with 14 bases spanning the gap. The CDR3 contains 15 residues. The CDR3, as DNA: TGTGCCAGCAGTGACGGAGGACTCCTTACCTACGAGCAGTACTTC. It encodes CASSDGGLLTYEQYF.

The chain carries TRBV6-6 and TRBJ2-7; a possible D gene is TRBD2 (5 bases). Germline V gene data show CDR1 as MNHNY and CDR2 as SVGAGI (reference sequence). Deletions cut 5 bases from V and 0 bases from J, with 5 bases between. This CDR3 is 12 amino acids long. CDR3: CASSRDSYEQYF. CDR3 in DNA: TGTGCCAGCAGTCGGGACTCCTACGAGCAGTACTTC.

In this sample, this clone turned up a few times. The chain combines TRBV5-1 with TRBJ2-3; a weak D match, TRBD1 (7 bases). Germline V gene sequence: CDR1 SGHRS, CDR2 YFSETQ. This CDR3 contains 15 residues. Trimming took off 5 bases at V and 0 bases at J, with 13 bases between the two ends. CDR3: CASRRRGPSTDTQYF. CDR3 sequence (DNA): TGCGCCAGCAGGAGGAGGGGGCCAAGCACAGATACGCAGTATTTT.

J is TRBJ1-1 and V is TRBV19, with 7 bases aligning to TRBD1. The CDR3 contains 15 residues. V was clipped by 2 bases and J by 5 bases; unmatched bases: 8. Germline lookup yields CDR1 LNHDA and CDR2 SQIVND (reference sequence). This chain's CDR3 is CASSIFGGRGTEAFF. CDR3 sequence (DNA): TGTGCCAGTAGTATATTCGGGGGCAGGGGGACTGAAGCTTTCTTT.

V gene TRBV7-2 combines with J gene TRBJ2-2, with D possibly TRBD2 on 6 matching bases. Trimming removed 7 bases from V and 4 bases from J, with 22 bases in between. Germline CDR1 SGHTA, CDR2 FQGNSA. CDR3 length equals 17 residues. The CDR3, as DNA: TGTGCCAGCACCAAAGACGTACGGACTATCCTCACCGGGGAGCTGTTTTTT. The encoded protein is CASTKDVRTILTGELFF.

The V and J genes are TRBV9 and TRBJ2-6, with 8 bases aligning to TRBD1. J was trimmed by 3 bases and V by 3 bases; bases with no gene match: 20. This CDR3 contains 21 residues. The germline gives CDR1 SGDLS, CDR2 YYNGEE. In DNA, the CDR3 is TGTGCCAGCAGCGAGGACCCCTTTTTAGCAGGGGGCGTTTATGGGGCCAACGTCCTGACTTTC. Its translation: CASSEDPFLAGGVYGANVLTF.

This clone was seen a few times. V and J are TRBV7-8 and TRBJ1-1, with 7 bases lining up with TRBD1. Germline V CDR1 and CDR2: SGHVS, FQNEAQ. There are 12 residues in the CDR3. J was trimmed by 10 bases and V by 5 bases; bases with no gene match: 7. CDR3 sequence reads: CASSKQTGRAFF. The CDR3 nucleotides read TGTGCCAGCAGCAAACAGACAGGGAGAGCTTTCTTT.

DNA for the CDR3: TGCGCCAGCAGCTTATCTTATGGACAGCTAGTTCTGGAGACCCAGTACTTC. Residues: CASSLSYGQLVLETQYF. The chain combines TRBV5-1 with TRBJ2-5; D may be TRBD1 (6 bases). V was pared by 2 bases and J by 5 bases, with 22 bases between. The CDR3 length is 17 residues. Germline CDR1 is SGHRS and CDR2 is YFSETQ.

This rearrangement joins TRBV30 to TRBJ2-6; maybe TRBD1 (6 bases). V gave up 0 bases and J gave up 2 bases, with 14 bases separating them. This CDR3 region has 17 residues. Germline V gene data show CDR1 as GTSNPN and CDR2 as SVGIG (reference sequence). The CDR3 nucleotides are TGTGCCTGGAGTGTACGGCCAGGGGTCGCTGGGGCCAACGTCCTGACTTTC. Translated, it gives CAWSVRPGVAGANVLTF.

The V gene is TRBV5-1, the J gene TRBJ1-5, with 7 nucleotides matching TRBD1. Trimming took 4 bases from V and 0 from J; bases not matched to a gene: 4. This CDR3 is 15 amino acids long. CDR1 and CDR2 from the germline V gene are SGHRS and YFSETQ. CDR3 coding DNA: TGCGCCAGCAGCCTGACAGGGACTAGCAATCAGCCCCAGCATTTT. Translation gives CASSLTGTSNQPQHF.

The V and J genes are TRBV7-2 and TRBJ1-5, with no clear D. The germline V gene has CDR1 SGHTA and CDR2 FQGNSA. The CDR3 is 16 residues long. The V gene lost 0 bases and the J gene lost 1 base, with 10 bases spanning the gap. This chain's CDR3 is CASSLAYLSSNQPQHF. The CDR3 DNA reads TGTGCCAGCAGCTTAGCGTATCTTTCGAGCAATCAGCCCCAGCATTTT. Variable domain in full (rest from reference TRBV7-2 and TRBJ1-5): GAGVSQSPSNKVTEKGKDVELRCDPISGHTALYWYRQSLGQGLEFLIYFQGNSAPDKSGLPSDRFSAERTGGSVSTLTIQRTQQEDSAVYLCASSLAYLSSNQPQHFGDGTRLSIL.

The chain joins TRBV5-4 to TRBJ2-3; TRBD2 agrees at 8 bases. V lost 4 bases to trimming and J lost 1 base; unmatched junction nucleotides: 14. Germline V gene data show CDR1 as SGHNT and CDR2 as YYREEE (reference sequence). The length of the CDR3 is 18 residues. CDR3 in DNA: TGTGCCAGCAGCCCCAAGGGGTGGAGCGGGGGCCGCACAGATACGCAGTATTTT. Residues: CASSPKGWSGGRTDTQYF.

The chain carries TRBV2 and TRBJ2-5; 11 bases align to TRBD2. The V gene's germline CDR1 is SNHLY and CDR2 FYNNEI. This CDR3 has 15 residues. Trimming took 7 bases from V and 5 from J; bases not matched to a gene: 9. The CDR3 DNA sequence: TGTGCCAGCAATACCCTAGCGGGAGGTAGGGAGACCCAGTACTTC. Translation gives CASNTLAGGRETQYF.